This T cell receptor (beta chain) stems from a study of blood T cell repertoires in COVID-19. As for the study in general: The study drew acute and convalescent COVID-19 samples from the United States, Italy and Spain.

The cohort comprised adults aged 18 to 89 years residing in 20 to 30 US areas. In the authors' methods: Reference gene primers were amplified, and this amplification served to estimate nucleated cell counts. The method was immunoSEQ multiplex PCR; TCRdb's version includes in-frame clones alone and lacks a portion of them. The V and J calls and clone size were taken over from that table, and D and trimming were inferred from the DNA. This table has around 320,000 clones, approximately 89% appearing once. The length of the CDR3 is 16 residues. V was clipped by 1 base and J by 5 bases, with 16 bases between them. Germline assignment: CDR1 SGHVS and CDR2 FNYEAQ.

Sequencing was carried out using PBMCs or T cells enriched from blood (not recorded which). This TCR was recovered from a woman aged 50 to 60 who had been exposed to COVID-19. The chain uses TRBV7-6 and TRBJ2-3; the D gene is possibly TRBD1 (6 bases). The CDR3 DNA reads TGTGCCAGCAGCTTAGGTTATCGGCAGGGGATAGATACGCAGTATTTT. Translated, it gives CASSLGYRQGIDTQYF.